Below are 20 T cell receptor beta chains sequenced from a single sample in a study of T cells in Graves' hyperthyroidism and ophthalmopathy. RNA transcripts were the template for amplifying TCR beta CDR3 regions. RT-PCR in the first round (using the HTBI primer set) targeted the TCR CDR3. A single record per CDR3 protein comes from TCRdb applying MiXCR to the multiplex PCR reads. This table holds around 340,000 distinct CDR3 sequences, roughly 17% found once. Specimen: blood. These receptors all come from a man aged 25 to 45 with Graves' hyperthyroidism.

This chain uses TRBV27 with TRBJ1-2, with 7 bases lining up with TRBD1. Germline assignment: CDR1 MNHEY and CDR2 SMNVEV (reference sequence). Trimming cost V 5 bases and J 4 bases; bases outside gene matches: 10. CDR3 size: 15 residues. CDR3 bases: TGTGCCAGCAGTAAAACAGGGGCCCAAGGCTATGGCTACACCTTC. Its translation is CASSKTGAQGYGYTF.

This clonotype was seen ten or more times. The chain carries TRBV28 and TRBJ1-5; TRBD1 is a possible D gene (6 bases). V was trimmed by 7 bases and J by 2 bases, leaving 12 bases between them. Germline loops: CDR1 MDHEN, CDR2 SYDVKM. The CDR3 is 14 amino acids. The CDR3 DNA follows: TGTGCCAGCATCGGGGGGCTGGGCAATCAGCCCCAGCATTTT. Amino acid sequence: CASIGGLGNQPQHF.

Ten or more counts support this clonotype. The rearrangement uses TRBV20-1 and TRBJ1-5; a possible D gene is TRBD1 (5 bases). Germline values: CDR1 DFQATT, CDR2 SNEGSKA (reference sequence). The CDR3 contains 15 residues. The ends were cut back, 0 bases at V and 4 bases at J, with 13 bases in the middle. In nucleotides, the CDR3 is TGCAGTGCTAGAGATGTTCAGGGAGGAAATCAGCCCCAGCATTTT. Residues: CSARDVQGGNQPQHF.

The V and J genes are TRBV18 and TRBJ1-6; D is perhaps TRBD1 (6 bases). This CDR3 region has 15 residues. V lost 3 bases and J lost 10, with 16 bases in between. CDR1 and CDR2 (germline): KGHSH, LQKENI. CDR3 nucleotide sequence: TGTGCCAGCTCACCGTACGGGGGCTTGGAATCACCCCTCCACTTT. Translation gives CASSPYGGLESPLHF.

On this clonotype itself: Possible read error: a much larger clone is one base away. V is TRBV6-4 and J is TRBJ1-5; no clear D. CDR1 is MRHNA and CDR2 is SNTAGT in the germline V gene. The CDR3 has 14 amino acids. The CDR3: CASSYSGSSQPQHF. The CDR3 nucleotides read TGTGCCAGCAGTTACTCAGGTAGCAGTCAGCCCCAGCATTTT.

This clonotype was counted at least ten times. The rearrangement uses TRBV6-1 and TRBJ2-7; tentatively, D is TRBD1 (5 bases). The CDR3 has 17 residues. V lost 5 bases to trimming and J lost 2 bases, with 22 bases between them. Germline V gene sequence: CDR1 MNHNS, CDR2 SASEGT. The chain's CDR3 is CASSLFPTGSPTYEQYF. Written as DNA, the CDR3 is TGTGCCAGCAGTTTGTTCCCCACAGGATCACCAACCTACGAGCAGTACTTC.

This clonotype was seen many times. CDR3 in DNA: TGTGCCAGCAGTCAGACAGGGGCCACTGAAGCTTTCTTT. Residues: CASSQTGATEAFF. The chain joins TRBV27 to TRBJ1-1, with TRBD1 identical over 8 bases. After removal of 5 bases from V and 4 bases from J, the junction contained 3 bases not matched to a gene. The CDR3 has 13 amino acids. Per the germline V gene, CDR1 is MNHEY and CDR2 is SMNVEV (reference sequence).

To note about this clonotype: This may come from a read error, since a much larger clone is one base off. The V gene is TRBV20-1, the J gene TRBJ1-5; D gene ambiguous. Germline CDR1 reads DFQATT; CDR2 reads SNEGSKA (reference sequence). The CDR3 is made up of 14 amino acids. The CDR3: CSAREIQQNQPPHF. The CDR3 DNA follows: TGCAGTGCTAGAGAAATACAGCAAAATCAGCCCCCGCATTTT.

Notes on this clonotype: A read error may be the cause here, since a much bigger clone is one base away. The chain is built from TRBV12-3 or TRBV12-4 and TRBJ2-7; 8 bases agree with TRBD1. The CDR3 runs to 12 residues. The CDR3 loop is CASRTGVGERYF. CDR3 DNA sequence: TGTGCCAGCAGGACAGGGGTTGGGGAGCGGTACTTC.

This clonotype was seen ten or more times. The chain joins TRBV24-1 to TRBJ2-7, with 12 bases lining up with TRBD2. This CDR3 comprises 16 residues. CDR1 KGHDR and CDR2 SFDVKD come from the germline V gene. With V trimmed by 1 base and J by 7 bases, 7 bases remained unmatched. The CDR3 DNA sequence: TGTGCCACCAGTGATTTTCGGACTAGCGGGATAGATGAGCAGTACTTC. This sequence encodes CATSDFRTSGIDEQYF.

There are many counts of this clonotype. J is TRBJ1-2 and V is TRBV5-1, with D possibly being TRBD1 (5 bases). The CDR3 consists of 13 residues. Trimming pared 2 bases from V and 6 bases from J, leaving 11 bases between. Germline V gives CDR1 SGHRS, CDR2 YFSETQ. The CDR3, as DNA: TGCGCCAGCAGCTTCCAGGGTAGCGATGGCTACACCTTC. Protein: CASSFQGSDGYTF.

This chain connects TRBV5-1 to TRBJ2-7; 11 positions agree with TRBD1. CDR3 length equals 16 residues. Trimming removed 4 bases from V and 6 bases from J; junction bases left unmatched: 12. Germline lookup yields CDR1 SGHRS and CDR2 YFSETQ. CDR3 coding DNA: TGCGCCAGCAGCCCAGGAACGGACAGGGGGCGGGTCGAGCAGTACTTC. As protein: CASSPGTDRGRVEQYF.

V and J are TRBV5-4 and TRBJ2-3; 7 bases map to TRBD1. The germline gives CDR1 SGHNT, CDR2 YYREEE (reference sequence). Unmatched junction bases numbered 12, after V lost 4 bases and J lost 1 base. CDR3 length: 17 amino acids. The CDR3 is CASSASHHRGRTDTQYF. The CDR3, as DNA: TGTGCCAGCAGCGCTAGCCATCACAGGGGCCGCACAGATACGCAGTATTTT. The full variable domain, completed using reference TRBV5-4 and TRBJ2-3, is ETGVTQSPTHLIKTRGQQVTLRCSSQSGHNTVSWYQQALGQGPQFIFQYYREEENGRGNFPPRFSGLQFPNYSSELNVNALELDDSALYLCASSASHHRGRTDTQYFGPGTRLTVL.

This clonotype showed up many times. J is TRBJ2-1 and V is TRBV3-1; no definite D call. Germline CDR1 LGHDT, CDR2 YNNKEL (reference sequence). This CDR3 spans 15 amino acids. V was shortened by 0 bases and J by 4 bases, with 10 bases between the two germline ends. CDR3 protein: CASSQDRTLYNEQFF. In DNA, the CDR3 is TGTGCCAGCAGCCAAGACCGGACCCTTTACAATGAGCAGTTCTTC.

As to this clonotype: Possible read error: a much larger clone is one base away. The chain is built from TRBV25-1 and TRBJ2-3; 8 nucleotides line up with TRBD2. This CDR3 comprises 15 residues. The germline V gene has CDR1 MGHDK and CDR2 SYGVNS. CDR3 residues: CANSATGGLTDTQYF. In DNA form, the CDR3 reads TGTGCCAACAGTGCCACGGGAGGGCTCACAGATACGCAGTATTTT.

This clonotype was counted at least ten times. The rearrangement links TRBV12-3 or TRBV12-4 to TRBJ2-2; no definite D call. CDR3 length: 16 amino acids. Between the trimmed V and J ends, which lost 3 bases and 3 bases, there was a span of 14 bases. The CDR3 spells CASSFGDTGYTGELFF. In DNA, the CDR3 is TGTGCCAGCAGTTTTGGAGATACCGGGTACACCGGGGAGCTGTTTTTT.

This clonotype was observed a handful of times. The chain couples TRBV27 to TRBJ2-2; possible D gene TRBD2, 5 bases. The CDR3 consists of 13 residues. Germline lookup yields CDR1 MNHEY and CDR2 SMNVEV (reference sequence). Between the trimmed V and J ends, which lost 3 bases and 7 bases, there was a span of 9 bases. The CDR3 region is CASSFRGDGELFF. The DNA of the CDR3 is TGTGCCAGCAGTTTTCGGGGAGACGGGGAGCTGTTTTTT.

Many counts were recorded for this clonotype. This chain links TRBV27 with TRBJ2-3; 9 bases align to TRBD2. V shed 3 bases and J 3 bases; nucleotides not matched to a gene: 4. The CDR3 is made up of 15 amino acids. Germline V gene data show CDR1 as MNHEY and CDR2 as SMNVEV (reference sequence). For the CDR3, the DNA is TGTGCCAGCAGTTTGTCGCTAGCGGGAACAGATACGCAGTATTTT. Its protein is CASSLSLAGTDTQYF.

There are a few counts of this clonotype. V is TRBV10-2 and J is TRBJ1-2; weak D call: TRBD1 (6 bases). The V and J ends lost 7 bases and 6 bases respectively, with 15 bases between them. Germline V gene sequence: CDR1 WSHSY, CDR2 SAAADI. This CDR3 is 13 amino acids long. As DNA, the CDR3 is TGCGCCAGCACCCATCAGGGGCCGAATGGCTACACCTTC. It yields the protein CASTHQGPNGYTF.

This clonotype was counted ten times or more. This sequence joins TRBV11-2 and TRBJ2-7, with D possibly matching TRBD2 (6 bases). Trimming took 5 bases from V and 2 from J, leaving 19 bases between them. Germline V gene data show CDR1 as SGHAT and CDR2 as FQNNGV. There are 16 residues in the CDR3. CDR3 bases: TGTGCCAGCAGCCAATCTTTGGGCGGAGGGACCTACGAGCAGTACTTC. It codes for CASSQSLGGGTYEQYF.